This T cell receptor (beta chain) emerged from a study of cytomegalovirus exposure and HLA in healthy donors. Amplification used 60 Vbeta primers and 13 Jbeta primers. Clones were sequenced by immunoSEQ multiplex PCR, and TCRdb holds only the in-frame ones, with some missing. Of around 130,000 clones detected, around 69% appear once; the ten largest clones hold roughly 2.7%. J gave up 6 bases and V 0 bases, and 2 bases lay outside the gene matches. CDR3 length: 16 amino acids. CDR1 is MNHNS and CDR2 is SASEGT in the germline V gene. Unrecorded immune exposure was likely among donors, who were nominally healthy when sampled.

The clonotype was recovered from a human donor in good health. This chain joins TRBV6-1 and TRBJ2-5, with TRBD2 identical over 15 bases. Sequencing input: PBMCs. In DNA form, the CDR3 reads TGTGCCAGCAGTGAAGCGGGGACTAGCGGGAGGAAGACCCAGTACTTC. This codes for CASSEAGTSGRKTQYF.